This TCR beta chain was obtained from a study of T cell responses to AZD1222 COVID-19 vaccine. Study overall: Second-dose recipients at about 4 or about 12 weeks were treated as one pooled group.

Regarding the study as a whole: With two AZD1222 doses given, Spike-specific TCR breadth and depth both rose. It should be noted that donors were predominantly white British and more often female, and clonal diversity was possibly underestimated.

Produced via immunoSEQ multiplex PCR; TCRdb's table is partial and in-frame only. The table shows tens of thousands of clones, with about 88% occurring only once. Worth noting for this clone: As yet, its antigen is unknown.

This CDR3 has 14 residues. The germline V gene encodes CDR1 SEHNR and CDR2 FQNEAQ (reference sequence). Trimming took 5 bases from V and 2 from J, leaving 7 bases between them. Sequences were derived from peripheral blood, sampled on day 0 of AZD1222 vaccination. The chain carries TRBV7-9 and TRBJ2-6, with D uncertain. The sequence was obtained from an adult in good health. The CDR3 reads CASSTRTGANVLTF. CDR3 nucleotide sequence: TGTGCCAGCAGCACCCGAACTGGGGCCAACGTCCTGACTTTC.